This TCR beta chain is drawn from a study of PD-L1 blockade in urothelial cancer. Study overall: About 90% of the 29 patients comprised males who had bladder-origin urothelial cancer.

The time point here: peripheral blood 6 weeks after treatment start. The study enrolled patients with locally advanced or metastatic urothelial carcinoma. Germline CDR1 LGHNA, CDR2 YNFKEQ. The CDR3 length is 17 residues. The V gene end was trimmed by 4 bases and the J gene end by 3 bases; junction bases not matched to a gene: 13. Sequencing used immunoSEQ multiplex PCR; TCRdb keeps in-frame clones, though not all of them. The data contain about 110,000 clones, under 95% of them singletons. The sequence came from a man aged 60 to 75 with urothelial cancer. Source: PBMCs, taken around atezolizumab (anti-PD-L1) treatment. The chain couples TRBV4-2 to TRBJ1-2; 8 nucleotides align to TRBD1. CDR3 in DNA: TGTGCCAGCAGCCGAGCACTGAGACAGGGGAGGGACTATGGCTACACCTTC. This gives the protein CASSRALRQGRDYGYTF.